Following are 29 T cell receptor beta chains from one sample sequenced in a study of blood T cell repertoires in COVID-19. Measured with immunoSEQ multiplex PCR; TCRdb has only the in-frame clones, and not every one. The table has 400,000 to 550,000 clones, around 90% seen once. Sequenced material: PBMCs or T cells enriched from blood (not recorded which). All receptors come from a woman younger than 30 with acute COVID-19.

The genes are TRBV7-9 and TRBJ1-2, with TRBD1 as a possible D gene (5 bases). CDR1 is SEHNR, CDR2 FQNEAQ, per germline (reference sequence). V was cut by 4 bases and J by 0 bases, with 12 bases left in between. This CDR3 has 15 residues. The CDR3 protein is CASSSGVQPNYGYTF. CDR3 nucleotides: TGTGCCAGCAGCTCGGGGGTGCAGCCTAACTATGGCTACACCTTC.

This sequence joins TRBV27 and TRBJ1-1; D remains unclear. From germline, CDR1 is MNHEY and CDR2 SMNVEV (reference sequence). This CDR3 contains 15 residues. The V end lost 0 bases, the J end lost 4 bases, and 12 bases lay between the germline ends. CDR3 DNA sequence: TGTGCCAGCAGTTTATCCTCTAAAAGCGGCACTGAAGCTTTCTTT. The encoded protein is CASSLSSKSGTEAFF.

The sample holds a few counts of this clone. V and J are TRBV10-2 and TRBJ2-3; 8 nucleotides agree with TRBD2. Losses at the gene ends were 4 bases for V and 3 bases for J; bases not matched to a gene: 9. The CDR3 is made up of 16 amino acids. Per the germline V gene, CDR1 is WSHSY and CDR2 is SAAADI. The CDR3 region is CASSVGASGRTDTQYF. The CDR3 bases are TGCGCCAGCAGTGTCGGGGCTAGCGGGCGGACAGATACGCAGTATTTT.

Here the CDR3 DNA reads TGTGCCAGCCAAGGACCGGGAGGCTACGAGCAGTACTTC. It encodes CASQGPGGYEQYF. The gene calls are TRBV12-3 or TRBV12-4 and TRBJ2-7; 7 bases line up with TRBD2. Unmatched junction bases numbered 7, after V lost 8 bases and J lost 3 bases. The CDR3 is 13 amino acids.

Comments on this clone: Other DNA sequences in the same sample also yield this CDR3. The chain joins TRBV19 to TRBJ1-1; TRBD1 is a possible D gene (5 bases). Germline assignment: CDR1 LNHDA and CDR2 SQIVND (reference sequence). The CDR3 consists of 14 residues. Trimming shortened V by 5 bases and J by 0 bases, and 10 bases separated the two germline ends. CDR3 sequence (DNA): TGTGCCAGTAGTCAACAGGTGCTGAACACTGAAGCTTTCTTT. It translates to CASSQQVLNTEAFF.

The rearrangement joins TRBV19 to TRBJ2-7, with a tentative D call TRBD1 (6 bases). This CDR3 contains 13 residues. Trimming took off 6 bases at V and 4 bases at J, with 13 bases between the two ends. Germline values: CDR1 LNHDA, CDR2 SQIVND (reference sequence). The CDR3 is CASRLTGSYEQYF. Written as DNA, the CDR3 is TGTGCCAGTAGGCTGACAGGCTCGTACGAGCAGTACTTC.

This chain connects TRBV28 to TRBJ1-2; TRBD1 matches at 7 bases. This CDR3 is built from 13 residues. The V gene end was trimmed by 3 bases and the J gene end by 4 bases; junction bases not matched to a gene: 2. CDR1 MDHEN and CDR2 SYDVKM come from the germline V gene. CDR3: CASSLTGSYGYTF. In nucleotides, the CDR3 is TGTGCCAGCAGTTTGACAGGGAGCTATGGCTACACCTTC.

The rearrangement joins TRBV5-1 to TRBJ1-6, with D maybe TRBD1 (6 bases). The germline V gene encodes CDR1 SGHRS and CDR2 YFSETQ. CDR3 length: 14 residues. V lost 3 bases and J 7 bases, leaving 11 bases between the germline ends. The CDR3 sequence is CASSSGTPNSPLHF. The CDR3 DNA follows: TGCGCCAGCAGCTCAGGGACACCAAATTCACCCCTCCACTTT.

The genes are TRBV28 and TRBJ1-5, with 7 bases aligning to TRBD1. Trimming took 6 bases from V and 6 from J; bases not matched to a gene: 8. CDR3 length equals 14 residues. CDR1 MDHEN and CDR2 SYDVKM come from the germline V gene. CDR3 amino acids: CASRTTGASQPQHF. In nucleotides, the CDR3 is TGTGCCAGCAGGACTACAGGGGCCAGTCAGCCCCAGCATTTT.

This CDR3 reads CASSYGLAADTQYF. The DNA of the CDR3 is TGTGCCAGCAGTTACGGACTAGCGGCAGATACGCAGTATTTT. This sequence joins TRBV6-5 and TRBJ2-3, with 10 bases lining up with TRBD2. The CDR3 covers 14 residues. CDR1 is MNHEY, CDR2 SVGAGI, per germline. V lost 2 bases, J lost 4 bases, and 0 bases stayed unmatched.

The chain carries TRBV24-1 and TRBJ2-3; 10 positions match TRBD1. The CDR3 is made up of 16 amino acids. Germline values: CDR1 KGHDR, CDR2 SFDVKD. The V and J ends lost 5 bases and 4 bases, in that order; junction bases with no gene match: 8. This chain's CDR3 is CATSVGTGDMADTQYF. CDR3 in DNA: TGTGCCACCAGTGTGGGGACAGGGGATATGGCAGATACGCAGTATTTT.

V gene TRBV14 combines with J gene TRBJ1-1, with D hard to call. Germline CDR1 SGHDN, CDR2 FVKESK. V shed 4 bases and J shed 2 bases, with 14 bases lying between them. The CDR3 sequence is 15 residues long. CDR3 sequence reads: CASSPRLTGNTEAFF. Here the CDR3 DNA reads TGTGCCAGCAGCCCAAGATTGACGGGAAACACTGAAGCTTTCTTT.

This clone was seen only once. This sequence joins TRBV28 and TRBJ2-5, with D perhaps TRBD2 (5 bases). V lost 4 bases and J lost 4, with 13 bases in between. This CDR3 spans 14 amino acids. Germline V gene lookup returns CDR1 MDHEN and CDR2 SYDVKM. CDR3 residues: CASSWEGSRETQYF. The CDR3 coding sequence is TGTGCCAGCAGTTGGGAAGGGAGTAGAGAGACCCAGTACTTC.

The J gene is TRBJ2-1, the V gene TRBV19; 16 bases fit TRBD2. CDR1 is LNHDA, CDR2 SQIVND, per germline (reference sequence). V lost 6 bases, J lost 7 bases, and 9 bases stayed unmatched. This CDR3 has 17 amino acids. In nucleotides, the CDR3 is TGTGCCAGTAGCATTGTGGGACTAGCGGGAGGGGCGAATGAGCAGTTCTTC. Protein sequence: CASSIVGLAGGANEQFF.

The chain carries TRBV19 and TRBJ2-2; the D gene is possibly TRBD2 (6 bases). Germline values: CDR1 LNHDA, CDR2 SQIVND (reference sequence). The CDR3 is 12 residues long. Trimming stripped 6 bases from V and 9 bases from J, with 11 bases between. Here the CDR3 reads CASRGEVRELFF. CDR3 DNA sequence: TGTGCCAGTAGGGGGGAGGTGCGGGAGCTGTTTTTT.

The V gene is TRBV5-8, the J gene TRBJ1-2; TRBD1 matches 8 bases. Germline assignment: CDR1 SGHTS and CDR2 YDEGEE. J gave up 6 bases and V 3 bases, and 7 bases lay outside the gene matches. CDR3 length: 14 amino acids. The CDR3 spells CASSSRDRINGYTF. CDR3 nucleotide sequence: TGTGCCAGCAGCTCCCGGGACAGGATCAATGGCTACACCTTC.

The chain has TRBV19 and TRBJ1-2, with D uncertain. V lost 5 bases, J lost 0 bases, and 4 bases lay in between. The CDR3 is made up of 12 amino acids. Per the germline V gene, CDR1 is LNHDA and CDR2 is SQIVND (reference sequence). The chain's CDR3 is CASSPANYGYTF. The CDR3, as DNA: TGTGCCAGTAGTCCAGCTAACTATGGCTACACCTTC.

The V and J genes are TRBV5-6 and TRBJ2-5, with D possibly being TRBD1 (6 bases). CDR3 length equals 14 residues. The V end was cut by 1 base, the J end by 5 bases, with 12 bases between. Germline assignment: CDR1 SGHDT and CDR2 YYEEEE. The CDR3 sequence: CASSLSGAEETQYF. The CDR3 DNA sequence: TGTGCCAGCAGCTTGTCAGGGGCGGAGGAGACCCAGTACTTC.

The chain couples TRBV28 to TRBJ1-6; maybe TRBD1 (6 bases). Germline lookup yields CDR1 MDHEN and CDR2 SYDVKM. The CDR3 contains 19 residues. V was trimmed by 1 base and J by 5 bases, leaving 21 bases between them. CDR3 nucleotide sequence: TGTGCCAGCAGTTTATTTGCGGGGGCAGGGTCTCTAAATAATTCACCCCTCCACTTT. The encoded protein is CASSLFAGAGSLNNSPLHF.

V and J are TRBV28 and TRBJ1-3, with 10 positions matching TRBD1. The CDR3 extends over 14 amino acids. Per germline, CDR1 MDHEN and CDR2 SYDVKM. V shed 7 bases, J shed 3 bases, and the junction held 3 bases outside the gene matches. The CDR3 nucleotides read TGTGCCAGCACGACAGGGGGCTATGGAAACACCATATATTTT. Translating gives CASTTGGYGNTIYF. Using reference TRBV28 and TRBJ1-3 for the parts outside the CDR3, the full variable domain is DVKVTQSSRYLVKRTGEKVFLECVQDMDHENMFWYRQDPGLGLRLIYFSYDVKMKEKGDIPEGYSVSREKKERFSLILESASTNQTSMYLCASTTGGYGNTIYFGEGSWLTVV.

As for this clone: The same CDR3 can be traced to other DNA sequences in this sample. This chain links TRBV30 with TRBJ1-5, with D possibly being TRBD1 (5 bases). V gave up 3 bases and J gave up 4 bases, with 10 bases separating them. The germline CDR1 and CDR2 sequences are GTSNPN and SVGIG (reference sequence). The length of the CDR3 is 13 residues. CDR3 amino acids: CAWRGQGNQPQHF. CDR3 bases: TGTGCCTGGAGAGGGCAGGGTAATCAGCCCCAGCATTTT. The full variable domain, with the rest looked up from reference TRBV30 and TRBJ1-5, is SQTIHQWPATLVQPVGSPLSLECTVEGTSNPNLYWYRQAAGRGLQLLFYSVGIGQISSEVPQNLSASRPQDRQFILSSKKLLLSDSGFYLCAWRGQGNQPQHFGDGTRLSIL.

This chain's CDR3 is CASSSGGNEKLFF. The CDR3, as DNA: TGTGCCAGCAGTTCAGGAGGGAATGAAAAACTGTTTTTT. The chain is built from TRBV12-3 or TRBV12-4 and TRBJ1-4; D is undetermined. The V end lost 4 bases, the J end lost 5 bases, and 8 bases lay between the germline ends. The CDR3 contains 13 residues.

This clone was seen a few times. The chain recombines TRBV28 with TRBJ1-5; 8 bases agree with TRBD1. V lost 3 bases and J lost 5; bases outside the gene matches: 3. The germline V gene encodes CDR1 MDHEN and CDR2 SYDVKM. There are 14 residues in the CDR3. The CDR3 sequence: CASSFRGRYQPQHF. The CDR3 nucleotides are TGTGCCAGCAGTTTCAGGGGGCGTTATCAGCCCCAGCATTTT.

The CDR3 loop reads CASSQGGVEPHNEQFF. DNA for the CDR3: TGTGCCAGCAGCCAAGGGGGCGTCGAACCCCACAATGAGCAGTTCTTC. The chain joins TRBV3-1 (or the pseudogene TRBV3-2) to TRBJ2-1, with TRBD1 as a possible D gene (5 bases). Germline V gene data show CDR1 as LGHDT and CDR2 as YNNKEL (reference sequence). The CDR3 has 16 amino acids. V was pared by 1 base and J by 5 bases, with 15 bases between.

The chain combines TRBV19 with TRBJ2-7, with D perhaps TRBD1 (5 bases). The CDR3 is 13 amino acids. The germline V gene encodes CDR1 LNHDA and CDR2 SQIVND (reference sequence). Deletions cut 5 bases from V and 2 bases from J, with 10 bases between. The CDR3 is CASSPTGTYEQYF. CDR3 in DNA: TGTGCCAGTAGTCCAACAGGAACCTACGAGCAGTACTTC.

The chain is built from TRBV7-9 and TRBJ2-5; D perhaps matches TRBD2 (7 bases). Per germline, CDR1 SEHNR and CDR2 FQNEAQ (reference sequence). V lost 4 bases to trimming and J lost 7 bases, with 28 bases between them. The length of the CDR3 is 18 residues. The CDR3 DNA follows: TGTGCCAGCAGCTACAGCGGGGCGGGGGCGTTCGCCCGGGCGACCCAGTACTTC. As protein: CASSYSGAGAFARATQYF. Full variable domain (remainder filled in from reference TRBV7-9 and TRBJ2-5): DTGVSQNPRHKITKRGQNVTFRCDPISEHNRLYWYRQTLGQGPEFLTYFQNEAQLEKSRLLSDRFSAERPKGSFSTLEIQRTEQGDSAMYLCASSYSGAGAFARATQYFGPGTRLLVL.

The chain employs TRBV2 and TRBJ2-1; D not certain. Germline V lookup: CDR1 SNHLY, CDR2 FYNNEI. The V gene lost 10 bases and the J gene lost 4 bases, with 5 bases spanning the gap. CDR3 size: 10 residues. The CDR3 DNA is TGTGCCACTCTGTACAATGAGCAGTTCTTC. This translates into CATLYNEQFF.

The DNA of the CDR3 is TGTGCCAGCAGTTACTCCTACTATGGCTACACCTTC. Translated, it gives CASSYSYYGYTF. The chain is built from TRBV6-2 or TRBV6-3 and TRBJ1-2, with unresolved D. The CDR3 consists of 12 residues. V gave up 0 bases and J gave up 3 bases, with 2 bases separating them. The V gene's germline CDR1 is MNHEY and CDR2 SVGEGT.

This chain joins TRBV6-5 and TRBJ2-7, with 12 bases identical to TRBD2. Germline V gives CDR1 MNHEY, CDR2 SVGAGI. With V trimmed by 6 bases and J by 1 base, 4 bases remained unmatched. The CDR3 has 15 amino acids. The CDR3 loop is CASSKTSGSSYEQYF. Written as DNA, the CDR3 is TGTGCCAGCAGCAAGACTAGCGGGAGTTCCTACGAGCAGTACTTC.